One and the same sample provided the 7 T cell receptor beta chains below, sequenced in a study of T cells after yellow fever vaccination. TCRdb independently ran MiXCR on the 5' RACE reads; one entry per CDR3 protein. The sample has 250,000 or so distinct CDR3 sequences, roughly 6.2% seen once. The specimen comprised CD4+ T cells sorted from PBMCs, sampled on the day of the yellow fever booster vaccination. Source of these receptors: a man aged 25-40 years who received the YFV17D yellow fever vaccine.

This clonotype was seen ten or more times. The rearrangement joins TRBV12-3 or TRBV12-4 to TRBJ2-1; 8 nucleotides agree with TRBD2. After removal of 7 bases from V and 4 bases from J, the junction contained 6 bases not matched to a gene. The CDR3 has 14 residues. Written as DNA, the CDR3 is TGTGCCAGCAACCCGGGAGGGGAATACAATGAGCAGTTCTTC. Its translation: CASNPGGEYNEQFF.

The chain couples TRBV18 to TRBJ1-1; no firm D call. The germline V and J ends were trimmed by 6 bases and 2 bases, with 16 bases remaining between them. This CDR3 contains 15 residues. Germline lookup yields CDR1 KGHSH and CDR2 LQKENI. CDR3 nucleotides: TGTGCCAGCTCCCCCGACGGTGGGGTAAACACTGAAGCTTTCTTT. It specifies CASSPDGGVNTEAFF.

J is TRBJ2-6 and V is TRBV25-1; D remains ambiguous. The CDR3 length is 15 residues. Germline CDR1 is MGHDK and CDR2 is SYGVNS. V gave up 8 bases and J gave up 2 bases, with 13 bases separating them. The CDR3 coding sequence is TGTGCCAGCGCGACCTCTGGCCCTGGGGCCAACGTCCTGACTTTC. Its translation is CASATSGPGANVLTF.

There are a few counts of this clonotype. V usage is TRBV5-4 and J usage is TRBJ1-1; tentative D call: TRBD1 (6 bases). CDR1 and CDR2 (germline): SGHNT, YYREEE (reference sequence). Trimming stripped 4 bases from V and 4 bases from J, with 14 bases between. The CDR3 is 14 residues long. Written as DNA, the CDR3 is TGTGCCAGCAGCGCGAGGGGGGGACTCACTGAAGCTTTCTTT. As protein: CASSARGGLTEAFF.

The DNA of the CDR3 is TGCAGTGCCAACAAGGACTCTGGGGCCAACGTCCTGACTTTC. Its protein product is CSANKDSGANVLTF. The chain uses TRBV20-1 and TRBJ2-6; D unclear. The germline V and J ends were trimmed by 6 bases and 0 bases, with 9 bases remaining between them. This CDR3 has 14 residues. Germline CDR1 is DFQATT and CDR2 is SNEGSKA (reference sequence).

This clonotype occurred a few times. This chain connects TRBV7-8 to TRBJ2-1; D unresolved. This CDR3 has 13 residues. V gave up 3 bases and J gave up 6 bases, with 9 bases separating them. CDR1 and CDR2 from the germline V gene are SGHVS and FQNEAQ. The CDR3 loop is CASSFEGINEQFF. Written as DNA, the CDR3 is TGTGCCAGCAGCTTCGAAGGGATCAATGAGCAGTTCTTC.

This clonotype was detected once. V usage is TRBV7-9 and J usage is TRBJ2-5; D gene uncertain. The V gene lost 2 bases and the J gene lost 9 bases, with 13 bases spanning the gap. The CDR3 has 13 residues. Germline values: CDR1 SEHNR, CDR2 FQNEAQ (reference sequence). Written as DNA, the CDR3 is TGTGCCAGCAGCTTAACGGTCCCTGAGCCCCAGTACTTC. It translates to CASSLTVPEPQYF.